This T cell receptor beta chain originates from a study of PD-1 blockade in classical Hodgkin lymphoma. Study context: Nivolumab was given intravenously to patients at 3 mg/kg every 2 weeks. Study results and caveats: Prior to therapy, complete responders displayed diversity much like that of newly diagnosed patients. A significant rise in TCR diversity by C4D1 was seen for CD4+ but not CD8+ cells.

Germline V lookup: CDR1 SGHRS, CDR2 YFSETQ. The CDR3 sequence is 15 residues long. V dropped 4 bases and J dropped 7; count of bases not matched to a gene: 8. Regarding this clone: Its target is unknown.

The repertoire was sequenced with immunoSEQ multiplex PCR; TCRdb's copy has only in-frame clones and lacks some. The data hold roughly 39,000 clones, with over 65% observed a single time. The time point here: cycle 4 day 1 (C4D1), after 5 to 7 weeks of nivolumab. Every single patient, without exception, relapsed after autologous stem cell transplantation, and brentuximab vedotin exposure varied. Best responses fell into complete response, partial response or progressive disease. This clonotype was obtained from a human donor with classical Hodgkin lymphoma. Sequencing used peripheral blood mononuclear cells (PBMCs), obtained before the fourth cycle of nivolumab. This sequence joins TRBV5-1 and TRBJ2-1; TRBD1 matches 10 bases. This CDR3 reads CASSGDRGLTNEQFF. The CDR3 bases are TGCGCCAGCAGCGGTGACAGGGGGCTCACTAATGAGCAGTTCTTC.